The 22 T cell receptor beta chains below all came from one sample that was sequenced in a study of cytomegalovirus exposure and HLA in healthy donors. Primers included in the PCR were 60 Vbeta and 13 Jbeta primers. Repertoires were generated with immunoSEQ multiplex PCR, while TCRdb's copy carries only in-frame clones and drops some. The profile shows 130,000 or so clones, about 83% of them singletons. The sequenced material came from PBMCs. Every receptor here comes from a woman aged 25 to 45 in good health and CMV-seronegative.

V gene TRBV28 combines with J gene TRBJ2-3; unclear D gene. The CDR3 runs to 12 residues. V was shortened by 4 bases and J by 1 base, with 3 bases between the two germline ends. Germline values: CDR1 MDHEN, CDR2 SYDVKM. CDR3 DNA sequence: TGTGCCAGCAGTTCGGGCACAGATACGCAGTATTTT. It codes for CASSSGTDTQYF. The variable domain in full, with the rest retrieved from reference TRBV28 and TRBJ2-3, is DVKVTQSSRYLVKRTGEKVFLECVQDMDHENMFWYRQDPGLGLRLIYFSYDVKMKEKGDIPEGYSVSREKKERFSLILESASTNQTSMYLCASSSGTDTQYFGPGTRLTVL.

The chain couples TRBV2 to TRBJ2-7; unclear D gene. The CDR3 has 12 amino acids. The V end was cut by 6 bases, the J end by 6 bases, with 12 bases between. CDR1 and CDR2 (germline): SNHLY, FYNNEI. Here the CDR3 reads CASRGWSSEQYF. The DNA for the CDR3 is TGTGCCAGCAGGGGCTGGTCTTCCGAGCAGTACTTC.

This rearrangement joins TRBV28 to TRBJ2-1, with TRBD2 matching 15 bases. The CDR3 is made up of 20 amino acids. Losses at the gene ends were 4 bases for V and 0 bases for J; bases not matched to a gene: 10. CDR1 and CDR2 (germline): MDHEN, SYDVKM. The CDR3: CASSSNGLAGGQSSYNEQFF. CDR3 nucleotides: TGTGCCAGCAGTTCGAACGGACTAGCGGGGGGGCAGAGCTCCTACAATGAGCAGTTCTTC.

V gene TRBV7-9 combines with J gene TRBJ2-1, with 9 bases fitting TRBD2. Germline trimming cut 4 bases from V and 10 bases from J; bases unmatched to any gene: 17. The CDR3 contains 17 residues. Germline V gene sequence: CDR1 SEHNR, CDR2 FQNEAQ (reference sequence). The CDR3 nucleotides read TGTGCCAGCAGCTCCGGCCCCCGGACTAGCGATCACGGGGAGCAGTTCTTC. As protein: CASSSGPRTSDHGEQFF.

This chain links TRBV15 with TRBJ2-1, with TRBD2 identical over 10 bases. J lost 6 bases, V lost 3 bases, and 8 bases had no gene match. Germline V gene sequence: CDR1 LNHNV, CDR2 YYDKDF (reference sequence). The length of the CDR3 is 16 residues. CDR3 protein: CATSSPSGRAFNEQFF. The CDR3 nucleotides read TGTGCCACCAGCAGCCCAAGCGGGAGGGCCTTCAATGAGCAGTTCTTC.

The chain couples TRBV11-2 to TRBJ1-5; 7 bases fit TRBD1. V lost 4 bases to trimming and J lost 4 bases; unmatched junction nucleotides: 13. CDR3 length: 17 amino acids. CDR1 is SGHAT and CDR2 is FQNNGV in the germline V gene. The CDR3, as DNA: TGTGCCAGCAGCTCAAGACAGGGTAGGGGGAAGAATCAGCCCCAGCATTTT. This translates into CASSSRQGRGKNQPQHF.

J is TRBJ1-6 and V is TRBV30, with D unclear. Germline V CDR1 and CDR2: GTSNPN, SVGIG (reference sequence). The CDR3 extends over 13 amino acids. The V and J ends lost 1 base and 3 bases respectively, with 4 bases between them. CDR3 DNA sequence: TGTGCCTGGAGTGGGCACTATAATTCACCCCTCCACTTT. It encodes CAWSGHYNSPLHF.

This chain joins TRBV28 and TRBJ2-7, with TRBD1 matching over 9 bases. There are 14 residues in the CDR3. Germline V gene sequence: CDR1 MDHEN, CDR2 SYDVKM. V was pared by 6 bases and J by 3 bases, with 6 bases of the junction left unmatched. The DNA for the CDR3 is TGTGCCAGCAGCCCGGGACAGGGTATCTACGAGCAGTACTTC. Translating gives CASSPGQGIYEQYF. Looking up the rest from reference TRBV28 and TRBJ2-7 gives the full variable domain: DVKVTQSSRYLVKRTGEKVFLECVQDMDHENMFWYRQDPGLGLRLIYFSYDVKMKEKGDIPEGYSVSREKKERFSLILESASTNQTSMYLCASSPGQGIYEQYFGPGTRLTVT.

The V and J genes are TRBV30 and TRBJ2-5; 8 positions agree with TRBD2. Germline loops: CDR1 GTSNPN, CDR2 SVGIG (reference sequence). The CDR3 is made up of 14 amino acids. V dropped 4 bases and J dropped 3; count of bases not matched to a gene: 7. The chain's CDR3 is CAWTTSGGEETQYF. The DNA of the CDR3 is TGTGCCTGGACCACCAGCGGGGGAGAAGAGACCCAGTACTTC. The entire variable domain, with the rest obtained from reference TRBV30 and TRBJ2-5, is as follows: SQTIHQWPATLVQPVGSPLSLECTVEGTSNPNLYWYRQAAGRGLQLLFYSVGIGQISSEVPQNLSASRPQDRQFILSSKKLLLSDSGFYLCAWTTSGGEETQYFGPGTRLLVL.

The chain employs TRBV4-1 and TRBJ2-1; D gene ambiguous. Germline V gene sequence: CDR1 MGHRA, CDR2 YSYEKL. V was shortened by 1 base and J by 2 bases, with 9 bases between the two germline ends. This CDR3 spans 15 amino acids. CDR3 protein: CASSQGAGTYNEQFF. In DNA form, the CDR3 reads TGCGCCAGCAGCCAAGGGGCAGGTACCTACAATGAGCAGTTCTTC.

The chain carries TRBV10-3 and TRBJ2-2, with 9 bases identical to TRBD2. This CDR3 has 15 residues. CDR1 is ENHRY and CDR2 is SYGVKD in the germline V gene. V shed 3 bases, J shed 3 bases, and the junction held 2 bases outside the gene matches. DNA for the CDR3: TGTGCCATCAGTGAACGACTAGCGGACACCGGGGAGCTGTTTTTT. It specifies CAISERLADTGELFF.

The chain is built from TRBV5-1 and TRBJ2-5; 11 nucleotides match TRBD1. This CDR3 is 15 amino acids long. Germline CDR1 reads SGHRS; CDR2 reads YFSETQ. After removal of 2 bases from V and 5 bases from J, the junction contained 5 bases not matched to a gene. The CDR3 loop reads CASSLQDRGRETQYF. The CDR3 nucleotides read TGCGCCAGCAGCTTACAGGACAGGGGGCGGGAGACCCAGTACTTC.

The sample holds a few counts of this clone. The chain joins TRBV7-6 to TRBJ1-5; 7 bases fit TRBD1. With V trimmed by 4 bases and J by 3 bases, 6 bases remained unmatched. Germline V gives CDR1 SGHVS, CDR2 FNYEAQ. This CDR3 has 15 amino acids. The CDR3 nucleotides read TGTGCCAGCAGCTCCCAGGGGGGCCTCAATCAGCCCCAGCATTTT. Translation: CASSSQGGLNQPQHF.

Here the CDR3 DNA reads TGTGCCAGCAGTTCCCCCGGGGGGAGCATCTACGAGCAGTACTTC. This codes for CASSSPGGSIYEQYF. The chain carries TRBV27 and TRBJ2-7, with 7 bases identical to TRBD2. CDR1 is MNHEY and CDR2 is SMNVEV in the germline V gene (reference sequence). The CDR3 length is 15 residues. The V segment lost 4 bases and the J segment 3 bases; nucleotides outside the gene matches: 9.

The chain employs TRBV19 and TRBJ1-1, with unresolved D. The CDR3 loop spans 15 amino acids. Deletions cut 3 bases from V and 4 bases from J, with 15 bases between. Germline lookup yields CDR1 LNHDA and CDR2 SQIVND (reference sequence). The CDR3 DNA reads TGTGCCAGTAGTATTAGGCAGGTCCGTGCCACTGAAGCTTTCTTT. This translates into CASSIRQVRATEAFF. Based on the CDR3 plus reference TRBV19 and TRBJ1-1, the full variable domain is DGGITQSPKYLFRKEGQNVTLSCEQNLNHDAMYWYRQDPGQGLRLIYYSQIVNDFQKGDIAEGYSVSREKKESFPLTVTSAQKNPTAFYLCASSIRQVRATEAFFGQGTRLTVV.

The table lists this clone with a few counts. The chain links TRBV27 to TRBJ2-1; a weak D match, TRBD2 (5 bases). Trimming removed 2 bases at V and 6 bases at J, with 11 bases between. In germline, CDR1 is MNHEY, CDR2 SMNVEV (reference sequence). The CDR3 is 14 amino acids. This CDR3 is CASSLRGKGNEQFF. CDR3 DNA: TGTGCCAGCAGTTTACGGGGAAAGGGCAATGAGCAGTTCTTC.

The rearrangement links TRBV25-1 to TRBJ2-7; 8 nucleotides match TRBD2. The germline CDR1 and CDR2 sequences are MGHDK and SYGVNS. Unmatched junction bases numbered 6, after V lost 1 base and J lost 1 base. The CDR3 is made up of 16 amino acids. The CDR3 sequence is CASSEFGSGISYEQYF. In nucleotides, the CDR3 is TGTGCCAGCAGTGAATTTGGTAGCGGGATTTCCTACGAGCAGTACTTC.

The V and J genes are TRBV7-6 and TRBJ2-7; 7 bases are a match to TRBD2. Matching the DNA end better, TRBJ2-5 makes the J call doubtful. The length of the CDR3 is 13 residues. The germline V gene encodes CDR1 SGHVS and CDR2 FNYEAQ. Here the CDR3 DNA reads TGTGCCAGCAGCCGTGGCGGGGGAGAGACCCAGTACTTC. As protein: CASSRGGGETQYF.

The chain joins TRBV20-1 to TRBJ1-2; D remains ambiguous. Trimming shortened V by 3 bases and J by 8 bases, and 10 bases separated the two germline ends. This CDR3 has 11 residues. The germline gives CDR1 DFQATT, CDR2 SNEGSKA (reference sequence). This CDR3 is CSASGVDGYTF. In DNA form, the CDR3 reads TGCAGTGCTAGTGGAGTAGACGGCTACACCTTC.

The rearrangement links TRBV7-2 to TRBJ1-1, with 8 bases matching TRBD1. CDR1 is SGHTA, CDR2 FQGNSA, per germline. The CDR3 is made up of 15 amino acids. The trim removed 6 bases at V and 4 bases at J, leaving 10 bases unmatched. This CDR3 reads CASSYRTGSSTEAFF. DNA for the CDR3: TGTGCCAGCAGTTACCGGACAGGGTCGAGCACTGAAGCTTTCTTT. Together with reference TRBV7-2 and TRBJ1-1, the CDR3 gives the full variable domain: GAGVSQSPSNKVTEKGKDVELRCDPISGHTALYWYRQSLGQGLEFLIYFQGNSAPDKSGLPSDRFSAERTGGSVSTLTIQRTQQEDSAVYLCASSYRTGSSTEAFFGQGTRLTVV.

The table lists this clone with a few counts. This sequence joins TRBV10-3 and TRBJ2-7; tentatively, D is TRBD2 (6 bases). Trimming took off 7 bases at V and 5 bases at J, with 15 bases between the two ends. The CDR3 has 13 amino acids. Germline assignment: CDR1 ENHRY and CDR2 SYGVKD. The DNA of the CDR3 is TGTGCCATCAAGGCACCGACGGGGGACGAGCAGTACTTC. Translated, it gives CAIKAPTGDEQYF.

The chain joins TRBV28 to TRBJ1-5; D call uncertain. The CDR3 is 13 amino acids. Trimming stripped 6 bases from V and 7 bases from J, with 13 bases between. The germline CDR1 and CDR2 sequences are MDHEN and SYDVKM. CDR3 loop: CASRWLEAQPQHF. CDR3 DNA sequence: TGTGCCAGCAGATGGTTGGAGGCGCAGCCCCAGCATTTT.